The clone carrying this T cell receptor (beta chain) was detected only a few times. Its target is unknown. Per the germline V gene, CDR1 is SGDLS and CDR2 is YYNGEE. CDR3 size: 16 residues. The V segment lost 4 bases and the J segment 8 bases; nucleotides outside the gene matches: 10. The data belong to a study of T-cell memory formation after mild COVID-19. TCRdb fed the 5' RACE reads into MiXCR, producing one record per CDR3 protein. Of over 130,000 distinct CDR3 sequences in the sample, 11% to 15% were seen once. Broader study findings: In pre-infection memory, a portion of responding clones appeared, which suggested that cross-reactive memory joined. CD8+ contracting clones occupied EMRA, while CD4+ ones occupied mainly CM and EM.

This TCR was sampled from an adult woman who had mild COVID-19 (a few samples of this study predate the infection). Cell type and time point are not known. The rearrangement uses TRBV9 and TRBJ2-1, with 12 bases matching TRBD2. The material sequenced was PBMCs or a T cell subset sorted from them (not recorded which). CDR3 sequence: CASSPKLAGGPDEQFF. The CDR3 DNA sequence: TGTGCCAGCAGCCCCAAGCTAGCGGGGGGGCCGGATGAGCAGTTCTTC.